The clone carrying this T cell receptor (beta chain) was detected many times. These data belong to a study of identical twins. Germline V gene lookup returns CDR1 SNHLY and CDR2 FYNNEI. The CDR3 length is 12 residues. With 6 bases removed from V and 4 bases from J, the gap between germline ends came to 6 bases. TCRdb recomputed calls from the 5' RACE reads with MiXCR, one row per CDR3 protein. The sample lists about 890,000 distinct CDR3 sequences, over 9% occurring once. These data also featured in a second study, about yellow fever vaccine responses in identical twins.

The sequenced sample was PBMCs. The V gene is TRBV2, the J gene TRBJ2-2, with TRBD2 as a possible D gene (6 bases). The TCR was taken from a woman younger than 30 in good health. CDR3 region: CASRGGTGELFF. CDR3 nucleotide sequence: TGTGCCAGCAGGGGGGGCACCGGGGAGCTGTTTTTT.